A single sample is the source of the 7 T cell receptor beta chains below, sequenced in a study of cytomegalovirus exposure and HLA in healthy donors. Researchers ran the PCR with 60 Vbeta and 13 Jbeta primers. Assay: immunoSEQ multiplex PCR; the TCRdb copy retains only in-frame clones and omits some. The sample has 150,000 to 200,000 clones, roughly 75% seen once. The specimen was PBMCs. The receptors shown here come from a male donor in good health and CMV-seronegative.

The CDR3 nucleotides read TGTGCCAGCGGGGGCAGGGATAGTCAGCCCCAGCATTTT. Its translation is CASGGRDSQPQHF. The chain uses TRBV28 and TRBJ1-5; possibly TRBD1 for D (6 bases). Germline CDR1 and CDR2: MDHEN and SYDVKM. This CDR3 has 13 residues. Between the trimmed V and J ends, which lost 8 bases and 6 bases, there was a span of 14 bases.

This clone was detected only a few times. This chain links TRBV4-3 with TRBJ2-3, with 7 positions matching TRBD2. V was clipped by 4 bases and J by 3 bases; unmatched bases: 7. The CDR3 loop spans 15 amino acids. Germline CDR1 LGHNA, CDR2 YSLEER. As DNA, the CDR3 is TGCGCCAGCAGCCGGGGAGGGGAGGGAACAGATACGCAGTATTTT. Protein product: CASSRGGEGTDTQYF.

This sequence joins TRBV5-1 and TRBJ2-5; 12 nucleotides agree with TRBD2. Trimming at V came to 0 bases and at J to 2 bases, leaving 2 bases not matched to a gene. Looked up from germline, CDR1 is SGHRS and CDR2 is YFSETQ. The CDR3 runs to 16 residues. The CDR3 sequence is CASSLGLAGEQETQYF. The CDR3 DNA follows: TGCGCCAGCAGCTTGGGACTAGCGGGAGAACAAGAGACCCAGTACTTC.

The chain combines TRBV18 with TRBJ1-6, with TRBD1 matching over 9 bases. The V gene end was trimmed by 4 bases and the J gene end by 6 bases; junction bases not matched to a gene: 1. This CDR3 contains 14 residues. CDR1 and CDR2 (germline): KGHSH, LQKENI. The CDR3 sequence is CASSRDRANSPLHF. DNA of the CDR3: TGTGCCAGCTCACGGGACAGGGCTAATTCACCCCTCCACTTT.

This clone has a single count. The chain is built from TRBV21-1 and TRBJ2-2; the DNA was not used to check the table's D call, TRBD2. TRBV21-1 is flagged as a pseudogene. The CDR3 totals 19 residues. In nucleotides, the CDR3 is TGTGCCAGCAGCAAAGGGAGGAGGGGCGGAGGGTTAAACACCGGGGAGCTGTTTTTT. It specifies CASSKGRRGGGLNTGELFF.

V and J are TRBV28 and TRBJ2-7; TRBD1 agrees at 7 bases. J gave up 1 base and V 3 bases, and 6 bases lay outside the gene matches. The CDR3 runs to 15 residues. CDR1 and CDR2 from the germline V gene are MDHEN and SYDVKM. CDR3 loop: CASSLWTGGSYEQYF. The CDR3 nucleotides are TGTGCCAGCAGTTTGTGGACAGGCGGATCCTACGAGCAGTACTTC.

The gene calls are TRBV5-1 and TRBJ2-5, with TRBD2 identical over 9 bases. V lost 1 base and J lost 5; bases outside the gene matches: 9. The CDR3 sequence is 16 residues long. Germline CDR1 SGHRS, CDR2 YFSETQ. CDR3 coding DNA: TGCGCCAGCAGCTTGCTCTCTAGCGGGAAAGAGGAGACCCAGTACTTC. Its protein product is CASSLLSSGKEETQYF. The whole variable domain, remainder taken from reference TRBV5-1 and TRBJ2-5, is KAGVTQTPRYLIKTRGQQVTLSCSPISGHRSVSWYQQTPGQGLQFLFEYFSETQRNKGNFPGRFSGRQFSNSRSEMNVSTLELGDSALYLCASSLLSSGKEETQYFGPGTRLLVL.